The clone carrying this TCR beta chain was counted at least ten times. Its antigen is unknown. Per germline, CDR1 SNHLY and CDR2 FYNNEI. The V end was cut by 0 bases, the J end by 4 bases, with 15 bases between. The CDR3 is made up of 16 amino acids. This entry is derived from a study of human T cells and chemical hapten exposure. Overall study: The variation in per-sample TCR yields arose mainly from small differences in pooled library volumes. Study results and caveats: No alteration of TCRs above 1 in 1000 frequency was seen with DPC sensitization.

Time point reported: patch test 1, 2 weeks after DPC sensitization. The treatment: therapeutic diphenylcyclopropenone sensitization with weekly scalp DPC. Under the authors' procedure: A per-sample median of roughly 96,000 TCRs was observed, with a range of roughly 23,224 to 700,000. Using its own MiXCR run on the RACE reads, TCRdb lists one record per CDR3 protein. These V and J calls rely on TCRdb rather than the paper's analysis. The repertoire holds 70,000 to 100,000 distinct CDR3 sequences, approximately 8% seen once, with around 1.5% in the top ten. The chain uses TRBV2 and TRBJ1-1; tentatively, D is TRBD1 (5 bases). This receptor was taken from a woman aged 25 to 39 with alopecia areata. Some clones in this sample may be carry-over from other donors' samples. Material: whole blood, obtained in connection with sensitization to the hapten diphenylcyclopropenone (DPC). The CDR3 is CASSEAAARRGTEAFF. CDR3 nucleotides: TGTGCCAGCAGTGAAGCAGCCGCGAGAAGGGGCACTGAAGCTTTCTTT.